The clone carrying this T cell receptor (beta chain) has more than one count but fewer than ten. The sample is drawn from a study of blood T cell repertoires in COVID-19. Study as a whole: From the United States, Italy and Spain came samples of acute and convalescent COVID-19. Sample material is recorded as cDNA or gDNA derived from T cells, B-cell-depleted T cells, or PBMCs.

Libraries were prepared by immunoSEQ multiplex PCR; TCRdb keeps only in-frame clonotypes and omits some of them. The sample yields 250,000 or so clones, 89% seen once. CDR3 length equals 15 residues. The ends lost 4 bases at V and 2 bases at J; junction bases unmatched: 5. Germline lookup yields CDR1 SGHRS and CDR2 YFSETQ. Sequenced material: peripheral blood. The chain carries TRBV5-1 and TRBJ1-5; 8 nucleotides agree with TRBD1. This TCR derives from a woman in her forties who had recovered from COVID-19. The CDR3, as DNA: TGCGCCAGCAGCGACGGGACAGGCGGCAATCAGCCCCAGCATTTT. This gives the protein CASSDGTGGNQPQHF. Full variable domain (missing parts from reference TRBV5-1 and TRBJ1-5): KAGVTQTPRYLIKTRGQQVTLSCSPISGHRSVSWYQQTPGQGLQFLFEYFSETQRNKGNFPGRFSGRQFSNSRSEMNVSTLELGDSALYLCASSDGTGGNQPQHFGDGTRLSIL.